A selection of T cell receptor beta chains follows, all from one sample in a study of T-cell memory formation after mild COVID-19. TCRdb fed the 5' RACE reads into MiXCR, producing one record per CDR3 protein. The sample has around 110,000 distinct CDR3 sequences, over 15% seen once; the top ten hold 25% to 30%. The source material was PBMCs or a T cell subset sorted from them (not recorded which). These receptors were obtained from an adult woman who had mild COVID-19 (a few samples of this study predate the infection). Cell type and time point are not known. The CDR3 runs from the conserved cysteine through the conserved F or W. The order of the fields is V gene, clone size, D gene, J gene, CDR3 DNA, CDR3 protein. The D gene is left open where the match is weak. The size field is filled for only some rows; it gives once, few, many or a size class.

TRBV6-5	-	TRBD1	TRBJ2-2	TGTGCCAGCACACCCTCGGGACAGTTTAACACCGGGGAGCTGTTTTTT	CASTPSGQFNTGELFF
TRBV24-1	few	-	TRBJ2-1	TGTGCCACCAGTGATTTACGAAACTCCTACAATGAGCAGTTCTTC	CATSDLRNSYNEQFF
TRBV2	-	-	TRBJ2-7	TGTGCCACCACACGAATAAGGGGAACCTACGAGCAGTACTTC	CATTRIRGTYEQYF
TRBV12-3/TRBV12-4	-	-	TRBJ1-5	TGTGCCAGCAGTTCGGGGGAAAGGGGCAATCAGCCCCAGCATTTT	CASSSGERGNQPQHF
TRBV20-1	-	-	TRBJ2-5	TGCAGTGTTCCTTCTCCCGTCCGAGAGACCCAGTACTTC	CSVPSPVRETQYF
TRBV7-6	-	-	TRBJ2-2	TGTGCCAGCAGCCCCTCATGGCAGGTGAACACCGGGGAGCTGTTTTTT	CASSPSWQVNTGELFF
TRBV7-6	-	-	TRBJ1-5	TGTGCCAGCAGCTTAGGTCGGGGGGGATCAGCTCCCCAGCATTTT	CASSLGRGGSAPQHF
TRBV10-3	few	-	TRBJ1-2	TGTGCCATCAGCGGTGGGGCAGGACACGTCTATGGCTACACCTTC	CAISGGAGHVYGYTF
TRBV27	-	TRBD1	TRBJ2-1	TGTGCCAGCAGTTTAGGGACAGGGGGCTACAATGAGCAGTTCTTC	CASSLGTGGYNEQFF
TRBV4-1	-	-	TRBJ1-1	TGCGCCAGCAGTGGGAGGGGGGCTGAGGTCACTGAAGCTTTCTTT	CASSGRGAEVTEAFF
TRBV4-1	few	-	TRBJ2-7	TGCGCCAGCAGCCAAGATGGGGGCCCCCTCGGGTTCTACGAGCAGTACTTC	CASSQDGGPLGFYEQYF